The sequence of this T cell receptor beta chain was determined in a study of cytomegalovirus exposure and HLA in healthy donors. Whole-study findings and limits: TCR beta chain V- and J-gene trimming was linked, in a later analysis, to a missense variant in DCLRE1C. Per a prior analysis, the majority of TCR beta V segments were productive roughly 87% or roughly 30% of the time. What a later analysis reportedly showed was that an Asian-associated ancestry cluster had fewer N-insertions than the 666-donor mean. Investigators reported 150 to 200 TCR beta chains as tied to cytomegalovirus.

Germline V gives CDR1 MNHEY, CDR2 SVGAGI. There are 14 residues in the CDR3. V dropped 5 bases and J dropped 3; count of bases not matched to a gene: 6. PCR involved 60 Vbeta and 13 Jbeta primers. Sequencing used immunoSEQ multiplex PCR; TCRdb keeps in-frame clones, though not all of them. The repertoire consists of about 110,000 clones, with around 60% occurring once and the leading ten covering approximately 3.8%. This clone was detected only a few times. Its antigen is not identified. The sequenced sample was PBMCs. This TCR came from a man between 25 and 39 years old in good health and CMV-seropositive. The chain recombines TRBV6-5 with TRBJ1-1, with 7 bases fitting TRBD1. The CDR3 sequence: CASSEQGWDTEAFF. In DNA, the CDR3 is TGTGCCAGCAGTGAACAGGGGTGGGACACTGAAGCTTTCTTT.